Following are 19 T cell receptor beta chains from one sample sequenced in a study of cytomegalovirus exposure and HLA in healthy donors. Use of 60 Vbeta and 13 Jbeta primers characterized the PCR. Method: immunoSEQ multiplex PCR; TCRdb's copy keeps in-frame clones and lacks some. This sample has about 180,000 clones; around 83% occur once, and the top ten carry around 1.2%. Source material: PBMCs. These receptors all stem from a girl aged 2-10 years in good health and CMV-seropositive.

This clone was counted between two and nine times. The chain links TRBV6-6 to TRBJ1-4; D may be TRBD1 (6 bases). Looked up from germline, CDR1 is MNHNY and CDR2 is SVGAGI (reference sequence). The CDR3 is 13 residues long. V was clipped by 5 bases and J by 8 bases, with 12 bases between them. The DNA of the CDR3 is TGTGCCAGCAGTCAGGGGCCCCCCGAAAAACTGTTTTTT. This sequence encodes CASSQGPPEKLFF.

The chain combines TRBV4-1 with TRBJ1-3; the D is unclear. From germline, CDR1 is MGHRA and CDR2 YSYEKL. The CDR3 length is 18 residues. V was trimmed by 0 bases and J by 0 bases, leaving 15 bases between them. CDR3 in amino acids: CASSQDQVSGSSGNTIYF. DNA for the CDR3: TGCGCCAGCAGCCAAGATCAAGTTTCTGGGAGCTCTGGAAACACCATATATTTT.

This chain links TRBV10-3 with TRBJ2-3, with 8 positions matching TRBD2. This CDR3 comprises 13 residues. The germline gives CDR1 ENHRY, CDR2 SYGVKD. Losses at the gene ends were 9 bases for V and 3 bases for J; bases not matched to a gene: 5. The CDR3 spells CAMSRGVTDTQYF. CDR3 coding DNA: TGTGCCATGTCGCGGGGGGTGACAGATACGCAGTATTTT.

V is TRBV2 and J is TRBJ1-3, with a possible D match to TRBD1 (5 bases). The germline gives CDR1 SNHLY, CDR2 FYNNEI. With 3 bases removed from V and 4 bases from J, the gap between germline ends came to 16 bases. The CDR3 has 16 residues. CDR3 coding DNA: TGTGCCAGCAGTGAGGGAAGGGAGGGACGGGGAAACACCATATATTTT. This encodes CASSEGREGRGNTIYF. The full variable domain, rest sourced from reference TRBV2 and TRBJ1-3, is EPEVTQTPSHQVTQMGQEVILRCVPISNHLYFYWYRQILGQKVEFLVSFYNNEISEKSEIFDDQFSVERPDGSNFTLKIRSTKLEDSAMYFCASSEGREGRGNTIYFGEGSWLTVV.

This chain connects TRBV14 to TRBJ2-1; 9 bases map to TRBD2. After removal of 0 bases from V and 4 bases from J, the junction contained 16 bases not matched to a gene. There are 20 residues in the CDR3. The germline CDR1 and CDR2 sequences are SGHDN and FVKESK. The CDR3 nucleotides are TGTGCCAGCAGCCAAGATGGGCTAGCGGGAAAAATTAACGTGTACAATGAGCAGTTCTTC. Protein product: CASSQDGLAGKINVYNEQFF.

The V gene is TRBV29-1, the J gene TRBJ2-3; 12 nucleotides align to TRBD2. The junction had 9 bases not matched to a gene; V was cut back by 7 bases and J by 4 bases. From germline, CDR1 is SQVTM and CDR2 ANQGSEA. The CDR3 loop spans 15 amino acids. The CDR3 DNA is TGCAGCGAAGTGACTAGCGGGAGAGGCTCAGATACGCAGTATTTT. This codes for CSEVTSGRGSDTQYF.

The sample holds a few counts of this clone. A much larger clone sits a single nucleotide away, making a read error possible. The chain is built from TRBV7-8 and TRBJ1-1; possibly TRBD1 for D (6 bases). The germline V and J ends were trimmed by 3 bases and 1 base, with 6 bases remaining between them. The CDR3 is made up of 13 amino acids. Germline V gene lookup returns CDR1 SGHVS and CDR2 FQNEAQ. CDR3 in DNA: TGTGCCAGCAGCTTGGACAGGAACACTGAAGCTTTCTTT. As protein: CASSLDRNTEAFF.

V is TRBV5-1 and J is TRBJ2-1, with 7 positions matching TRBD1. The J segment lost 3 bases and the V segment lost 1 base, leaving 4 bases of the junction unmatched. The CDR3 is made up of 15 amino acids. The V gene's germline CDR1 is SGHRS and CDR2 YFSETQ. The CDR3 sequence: CASSLSGGGYNEQFF. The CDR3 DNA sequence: TGCGCCAGCAGCTTGTCAGGGGGTGGCTACAATGAGCAGTTCTTC.

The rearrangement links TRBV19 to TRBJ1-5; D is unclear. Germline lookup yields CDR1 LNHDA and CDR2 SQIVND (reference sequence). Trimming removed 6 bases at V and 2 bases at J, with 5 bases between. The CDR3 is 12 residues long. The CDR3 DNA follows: TGTGCCAGTAGCTTAGGCAATCAGCCCCAGCATTTT. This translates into CASSLGNQPQHF. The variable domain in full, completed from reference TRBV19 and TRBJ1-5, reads DGGITQSPKYLFRKEGQNVTLSCEQNLNHDAMYWYRQDPGQGLRLIYYSQIVNDFQKGDIAEGYSVSREKKESFPLTVTSAQKNPTAFYLCASSLGNQPQHFGDGTRLSIL.

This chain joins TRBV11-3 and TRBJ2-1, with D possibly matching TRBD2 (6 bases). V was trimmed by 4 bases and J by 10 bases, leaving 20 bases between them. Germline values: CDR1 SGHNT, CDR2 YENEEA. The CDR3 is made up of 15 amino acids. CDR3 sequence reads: CASSSLPGVYGEQFF. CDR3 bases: TGTGCCAGCAGCTCACTCCCGGGGGTATACGGGGAGCAGTTCTTC.

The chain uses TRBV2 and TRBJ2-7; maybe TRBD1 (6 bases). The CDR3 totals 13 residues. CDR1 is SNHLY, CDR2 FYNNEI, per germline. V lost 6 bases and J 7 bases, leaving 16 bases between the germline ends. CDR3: CASRGAVVWEQYF. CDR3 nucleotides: TGTGCCAGCAGGGGGGCGGTTGTTTGGGAGCAGTACTTC.

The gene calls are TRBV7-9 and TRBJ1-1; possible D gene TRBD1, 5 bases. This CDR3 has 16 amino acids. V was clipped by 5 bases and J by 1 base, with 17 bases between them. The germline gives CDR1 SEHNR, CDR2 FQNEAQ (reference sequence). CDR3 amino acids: CASSRPGNPWNTEAFF. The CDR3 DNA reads TGTGCCAGCAGCCGACCAGGGAACCCATGGAACACTGAAGCTTTCTTT.

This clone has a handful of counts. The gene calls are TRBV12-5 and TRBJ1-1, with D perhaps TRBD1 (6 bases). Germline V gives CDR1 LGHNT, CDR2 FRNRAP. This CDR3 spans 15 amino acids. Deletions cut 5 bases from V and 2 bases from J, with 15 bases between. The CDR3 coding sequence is TGTGCTAGTGGTAAGCAGGGGATGCGAAACACTGAAGCTTTCTTT. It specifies CASGKQGMRNTEAFF.

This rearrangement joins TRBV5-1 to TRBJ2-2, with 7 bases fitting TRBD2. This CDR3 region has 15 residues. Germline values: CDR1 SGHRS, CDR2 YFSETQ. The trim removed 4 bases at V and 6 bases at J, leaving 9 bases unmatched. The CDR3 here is CASSIAGDVAGELFF. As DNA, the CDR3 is TGCGCCAGCAGCATCGCGGGAGATGTGGCCGGGGAGCTGTTTTTT.

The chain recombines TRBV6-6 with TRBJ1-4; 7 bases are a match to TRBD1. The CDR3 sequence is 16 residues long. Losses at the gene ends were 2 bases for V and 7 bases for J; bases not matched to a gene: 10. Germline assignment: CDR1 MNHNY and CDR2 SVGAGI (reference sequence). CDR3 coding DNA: TGTGCCAGCAGTTACCCCGAGGGACAGTCGACTGAAAAACTGTTTTTT. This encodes CASSYPEGQSTEKLFF.

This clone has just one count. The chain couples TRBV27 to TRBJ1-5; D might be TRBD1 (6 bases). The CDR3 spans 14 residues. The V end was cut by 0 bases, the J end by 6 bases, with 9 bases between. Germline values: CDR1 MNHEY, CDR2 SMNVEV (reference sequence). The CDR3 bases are TGTGCCAGCAGTTTATCGGGGGGGGCTCAGCCCCAGCATTTT. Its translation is CASSLSGGAQPQHF.

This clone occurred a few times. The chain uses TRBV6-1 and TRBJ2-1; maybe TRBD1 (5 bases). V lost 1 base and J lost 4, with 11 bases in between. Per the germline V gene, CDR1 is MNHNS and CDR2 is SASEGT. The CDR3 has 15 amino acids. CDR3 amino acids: CASSEGWTTYNEQFF. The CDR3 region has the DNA TGTGCCAGCAGTGAAGGGTGGACAACATACAATGAGCAGTTCTTC.

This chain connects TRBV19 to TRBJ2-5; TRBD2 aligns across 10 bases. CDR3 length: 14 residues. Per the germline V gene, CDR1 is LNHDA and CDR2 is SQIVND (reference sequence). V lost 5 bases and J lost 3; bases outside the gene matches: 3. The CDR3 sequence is CASSWTSGKETQYF. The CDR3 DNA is TGTGCCAGTAGTTGGACTAGCGGAAAAGAGACCCAGTACTTC.

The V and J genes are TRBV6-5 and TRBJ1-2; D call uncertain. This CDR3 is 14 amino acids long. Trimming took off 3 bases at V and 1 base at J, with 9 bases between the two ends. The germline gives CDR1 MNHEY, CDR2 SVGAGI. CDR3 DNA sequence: TGTGCCAGCAGTTATAGAAAAAGTAACTATGGCTACACCTTC. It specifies CASSYRKSNYGYTF.